These 9 T cell receptor beta chains were sequenced from one sample in a study of cytomegalovirus exposure and HLA in healthy donors. The PCR made use of 60 Vbeta and 13 Jbeta primers. Method: immunoSEQ multiplex PCR; TCRdb's copy keeps in-frame clones and lacks some. The table has roughly 100,000 clones, 70% to 80% seen once. The sequenced material came from PBMCs. The receptors shown here come from a man aged 35 to 55 in good health and CMV-seronegative.

This sequence joins TRBV4-3 and TRBJ2-7; unclear D gene. V lost 0 bases and J lost 0, with 15 bases in between. The CDR3 spans 17 residues. CDR1 is LGHNA, CDR2 YSLEER, per germline. The CDR3, as DNA: TGCGCCAGCAGCCAAGATAACTTTTCGGCAGGCTCCTACGAGCAGTACTTC. Residues: CASSQDNFSAGSYEQYF.

This chain connects TRBV11-2 to TRBJ2-7, with a possible D match to TRBD2 (6 bases). The V gene's germline CDR1 is SGHAT and CDR2 FQNNGV. The CDR3 length is 14 residues. V lost 4 bases and J lost 2, with 12 bases in between. The CDR3 loop is CASSYKEGPYEQYF. For the CDR3, the DNA is TGTGCCAGCAGCTATAAGGAGGGGCCCTACGAGCAGTACTTC.

This clone was picked up a small number of times. CDR3 in amino acids: CASGEGQNTEAFF. CDR3 DNA sequence: TGTGCCAGCGGGGAGGGGCAGAACACTGAAGCTTTCTTT. This chain links TRBV7-2 with TRBJ1-1; a possible D gene is TRBD1 (5 bases). The CDR3 extends over 13 amino acids. Between the trimmed V and J ends, which lost 8 bases and 1 base, there was a span of 11 bases. From germline, CDR1 is SGHTA and CDR2 FQGNSA.

V gene TRBV29-1 combines with J gene TRBJ2-1, with 7 bases that match TRBD1. The V gene end was trimmed by 6 bases and the J gene end by 5 bases; junction bases not matched to a gene: 7. This CDR3 contains 13 residues. Germline V lookup: CDR1 SQVTM, CDR2 ANQGSEA. CDR3 sequence (DNA): TGCAGCGTACCGACAGGGTCCGACAATGAGCAGTTCTTC. It is translated as CSVPTGSDNEQFF.

The sample holds one count of this clone. This chain links TRBV6-1 with TRBJ2-7; TRBD2 matches 11 bases. The J segment lost 6 bases and the V segment lost 7 bases, leaving 11 bases of the junction unmatched. CDR1 is MNHNS and CDR2 is SASEGT in the germline V gene. The CDR3 spans 15 residues. The CDR3 protein is CASKVVPGLAVEQYF. In DNA form, the CDR3 reads TGTGCCAGCAAAGTCGTGCCGGGACTAGCGGTCGAGCAGTACTTC.

The genes are TRBV4-1 and TRBJ2-1, with 9 bases that match TRBD2. Germline V gives CDR1 MGHRA, CDR2 YSYEKL. Trimming removed 5 bases from V and 8 bases from J; junction bases left unmatched: 10. The CDR3 runs 15 residues. The chain's CDR3 is CASSVLGREGDEQFF. The CDR3 region has the DNA TGCGCCAGCAGCGTCCTGGGGCGGGAGGGGGATGAGCAGTTCTTC.

This clone was picked up a small number of times. The V gene is TRBV18, the J gene TRBJ1-5, with 8 bases lining up with TRBD1. The CDR3 length is 14 residues. After removal of 6 bases from V and 8 bases from J, the junction contained 9 bases not matched to a gene. Germline CDR1 reads KGHSH; CDR2 reads LQKENI. The CDR3: CASSPDRGVEPQHF. CDR3 nucleotides: TGTGCCAGCTCCCCAGACAGGGGTGTAGAGCCCCAGCATTTT.

The gene calls are TRBV7-2 and TRBJ2-1; 7 bases are a match to TRBD1. CDR3 length equals 14 residues. Trimming at V came to 5 bases and at J to 3 bases, leaving 4 bases not matched to a gene. CDR1 is SGHTA, CDR2 FQGNSA, per germline. CDR3 sequence: CASSPRTGYNEQFF. The CDR3, as DNA: TGTGCCAGCAGCCCGCGGACAGGCTACAATGAGCAGTTCTTC.

The CDR3 DNA reads TGCGCCAGCAGCTTCCAGCAGGGGAACACCGGGGAGCTGTTTTTT. It yields the protein CASSFQQGNTGELFF. J is TRBJ2-2 and V is TRBV5-1; perhaps TRBD1 as D (5 bases). The CDR3 totals 15 residues. The germline V and J ends were trimmed by 2 bases and 1 base, with 9 bases remaining between them. The germline V gene has CDR1 SGHRS and CDR2 YFSETQ.